This T cell receptor beta chain was observed in a study of human T cells and chemical hapten exposure. Across the study: Sensitization applied 2% DPC to approximately 2 cm by approximately 2 cm of upper inner arm skin. The study enrolled mostly female patients with alopecia areata, totalis or universalis. Whole-study results and caveats: Expanded TCRs were compared with controls, and the expanded TCRs formed significantly more large CDR3 similarity clusters.

TCRdb called the RACE reads again in MiXCR, with one record for every CDR3 protein. This table has about 380,000 distinct CDR3 sequences, 4.8% appearing once. This clonotype has ten or more counts. Its antigen is not identified. Noted time point: patch test 1, 2 weeks after DPC sensitization. Specified treatment: therapeutic diphenylcyclopropenone sensitization with weekly scalp DPC. Unfractionated whole blood served as the source for total RNA extraction. This CDR3 region has 17 residues. Germline assignment: CDR1 MNHEY and CDR2 SMNVEV (reference sequence). V was trimmed by 5 bases and J by 1 base, leaving 19 bases between them.

This sequence joins TRBV27 and TRBJ2-3; D is undetermined. The sample in question was whole blood, obtained in connection with sensitization to the hapten diphenylcyclopropenone (DPC). This receptor was identified in a woman in her 50s with alopecia areata. Some clones in this sample may be carry-over from other donors' samples. CDR3 nucleotide sequence: TGTGCCAGCAGTCCCCTCGAATGGCTTCAGGGCACAGATACGCAGTATTTT. Translated, it gives CASSPLEWLQGTDTQYF.